This T cell receptor beta chain originates from a study of human T cells and chemical hapten exposure (dated by TCRdb to the early 2020s). Context from the whole study: For sensitization, 2% DPC in acetone was applied to a roughly 2 cm by roughly 2 cm area of upper inner arm skin. Throughout the study period of roughly 24 weeks, patients also received therapeutic DPC doses to the scalp every week. Patch testing on the upper back used Finn chambers containing 0.01% DPC, with scoring done after 6 days according to International Contact Dermatitis Research Group standards. Most of the patients in the cohort were female, and the cohort covered alopecia areata with under or over 50% scalp involvement, alopecia totalis and alopecia universalis. Libraries were combined into a pool for sequencing, and differences in TCR yield between samples came mainly from small differences in library volumes within the pool. This study followed changes in the peripheral blood TCR repertoire in vivo during primary and secondary sensitization of alopecia patients to the hapten diphenylcyclopropenone (DPC). Blood samples were taken from patients before sensitization (week 0) and then at 2, 6 and about 24 weeks after DPC sensitization. Twenty-nine alopecia patients provided blood for TCR sequencing at one to four time points (pre-sensitization, 2, 6 and 24 weeks). What the work shows at the level of the full study, not this receptor alone: The number of PT1 expanded TCRs positively correlated with patch test score, significant at thresholds 8, 16 and 32 but not 4. Expanded TCRs formed significantly more large CDR3 similarity clusters than pre-sensitization or healthy control sets, consistent with antigen-driven responses. Because all patients had alopecia, a presumed autoimmune disease, the immune response of the patients might differ from that of healthy individuals. Repeated subsampling changed both the strength of the expansion versus patch-test correlation and the threshold at which that correlation became significant. DPC sensitization did not change the number of TCRs with a frequency above 1 in 1000, and there was no evidence of changes in global repertoire structure.

Including the terminal cysteine and phenylalanine, the CDR3 comprises 14 residues. The retained sequence is limited to the CDR3, 42 bases, with the frame set at the first base. The CDR1 and CDR2 encoded by the germline V gene are KGHSH and LQKENI. The trim is 0 bases for V and 9 bases for J, with a gap of 12 bases between the germline ends. Per the publication, the time point label means: patch test 1, 2 weeks after DPC sensitization. Taken with the paper, the label for treatment or condition translates to: therapeutic diphenylcyclopropenone sensitization with weekly scalp DPC. At every patch-test visit, the blood draw took place before the patch test was put on. Eligible patients were aged 18 to 70, diagnosed with alopecia, deemed suitable for DPC therapy, and excluded if pregnant. Total RNA was isolated from unfractionated whole blood collected in Tempus Blood RNA tubes. This clonotype has ten or more counts. Its antigen has not been determined. No much larger clone is present one base from it, and per-base qualities are unavailable.

The library was obtained by RACE. This sample was sequenced with a NextSeq 500. During library preparation, unique molecular identifiers were attached to individual cDNA molecules so that TCRs could be counted in a quantitative, reproducible way. Each blood RNA sample was used to sequence both TCR alpha and TCR beta chains. The paper's data handling went like this. The median number of TCRs per sample was roughly 100,000, ranging from roughly 20,000 to 690,600. The Decombinator software suite was used to annotate V, J and CDR3 in the TCR reads. For PS versus PT1 abundance plots, all samples were subsampled to the same number of TCRs (28,000). Expanded TCRs were defined as absent before sensitization and observed at least eight times at the 2-week time point. The raw public data were reprocessed by TCRdb itself: fastp quality trimming at Q25, MiXCR clonotype calling, in-frame beta chains only. Merged by CDR3 protein, the rows form single entries marked with the most common genes and DNA. These V and J calls are TCRdb output, not the study's own analysis. For this sample there are about 120,000 distinct CDR3 sequences; 9.5% to 13% appear just once. The ten largest account for just over 1.4% of the sample.

This sample comprised whole blood, obtained in connection with sensitization to the hapten diphenylcyclopropenone (DPC). The receptor was derived from a woman aged 45 to 65 with alopecia areata. Some clones in this sample may be carry-over from other donors' samples. Recombination connected TRBV18 to TRBJ2-1, with no reliable assignment of the D segment. CDR3 region: CASSPPSRTGEQFF. At the DNA level, the sequence is TGTGCCAGCTCACCACCGTCACGGACGGGTGAGCAGTTCTTC. Joined to the reference TRBV18 and TRBJ2-1 proteins, this CDR3 gives the full variable domain: NAGVMQNPRHLVRRRGQEARLRCSPMKGHSHVYWYRQLPEEGLKFMVYLQKENIIDESGMPKERFSAEFPKEGPSILRIQQVVRGDSAAYFCASSPPSRTGEQFFGPGTRLTVL.